A selection of T cell receptor beta chains follows, all from one sample in a study of cytomegalovirus exposure and HLA in healthy donors. Clones were read by immunoSEQ multiplex PCR, and TCRdb kept only the in-frame ones, dropping some. The sample carries more than 80,000 clones, 70% to 75% recorded once. The sample taken for sequencing was PBMCs. The receptors come from a female donor in good health and CMV-seronegative. Both conserved end residues are part of each CDR3. The D gene is left open where the match is weak. The size entry is marked missing in some rows and otherwise reads once, few, many or a size class.

cdr3_aa | cdr3_nt | v_call | d_call | j_call | clone_size
CASSSGLAGGLGGDTQYF | TGCGCCAGCAGCTCTGGACTAGCGGGAGGATTGGGGGGAGATACGCAGTATTTT | TRBV5-1 | TRBD2 | TRBJ2-3 | .
CATSHQGAGNQPQHF | TGTGCCACCAGCCACCAGGGGGCCGGCAATCAGCCCCAGCATTTT | TRBV15 | TRBD1 | TRBJ1-5 | few
CAWTSGQVSGKLFF | TGTGCCTGGACTAGCGGGCAGGTCAGCGGAAAACTGTTTTTT | TRBV30 | . | TRBJ1-4 | .
CATSAALAGGDTQYF | TGTGCCACCAGTGCGGCCCTAGCGGGAGGGGATACGCAGTATTTT | TRBV15 | TRBD2 | TRBJ2-3 | .
CASSILEGRGYTF | TGTGCCAGTAGTATTTTGGAGGGAAGGGGCTACACCTTC | TRBV19 | . | TRBJ1-2 | .
CASRAGLAGPQETQYF | TGTGCCAGCAGGGCGGGACTAGCGGGGCCCCAAGAGACCCAGTACTTC | TRBV5-5 | TRBD2 | TRBJ2-5 | few
CASSEARTGANEKLFF | TGTGCCAGCAGTGAAGCGCGGACAGGGGCTAATGAAAAACTGTTTTTT | TRBV6-1 | TRBD1 | TRBJ1-4 | .
CASSQGSAGPNTEAFF | TGTGCCAGCAGCCAAGGCTCGGCAGGCCCAAACACTGAAGCTTTCTTT | TRBV4-2 | . | TRBJ1-1 | .
CASSERDTAHYGYTF | TGTGCCAGCAGCGAGCGGGACACTGCTCACTATGGCTACACCTTC | TRBV9 | . | TRBJ1-2 | .
CASSFTPPTGGNEQYF | TGTGCCAGCAGTTTCACGCCCCCCACAGGGGGGAACGAGCAGTACTTC | TRBV27 | TRBD1 | TRBJ2-7 | few
CASSDRVGTGEQFF | TGCGCCAGCAGCGACCGGGTGGGTACGGGGGAGCAGTTCTTC | TRBV5-1 | . | TRBJ2-1 | .
CSSSATGTGESGYTF | TGTTCCAGCAGCGCTACCGGGACAGGGGAAAGTGGCTACACCTTC | TRBV7-9 | TRBD1 | TRBJ1-2 | .
CASSVLASTDTQYF | TGTGCCAGCAGTGTATTAGCTAGCACAGATACGCAGTATTTT | TRBV6-1 | . | TRBJ2-3 | .
CASSLNRGSKETQYF | TGTGCCAGCAGCTTGAATCGCGGGAGTAAAGAGACCCAGTACTTC | TRBV11-2 | TRBD2 | TRBJ2-5 | .
CASSPSRGELFF | TGTGCCAGCAGCCCCTCTCGCGGGGAGCTGTTTTTT | TRBV11-3 | . | TRBJ2-2 | .
CASSPRDMNTEAFF | TGTGCCAGCTCACCCCGAGACATGAACACTGAAGCTTTCTTT | TRBV18 | . | TRBJ1-1 | .
CASSLVPGQGGQETQYF | TGTGCCAGCAGCTTGGTTCCGGGACAGGGGGGCCAAGAGACCCAGTACTTC | TRBV7-6 | TRBD1 | TRBJ2-5 | .
CASSLDGRRNEQYF | TGCGCCAGCAGCTTAGACGGGAGGAGGAACGAGCAGTACTTC | TRBV5-1 | TRBD2 | TRBJ2-7 | .
CASSLAVSSSEQFF | TGCGCCAGCAGCTTGGCGGTATCCTCATCAGAGCAGTTCTTC | TRBV5-1 | . | TRBJ2-1 | .
CASSGGGGGEQYF | TGTGCCAGCAGCGGCGGTGGCGGAGGCGAGCAGTACTTC | TRBV11-3 | . | TRBJ2-7 | once
CASSQVGQGTYEQYF | TGTGCCAGCAGCCAAGTCGGACAGGGGACCTACGAGCAGTACTTC | TRBV14 | TRBD1 | TRBJ2-7 | .
CASSEGTSGRARNEQFF | TGTGCCAGCAGTGAAGGGACTAGCGGGAGGGCCCGCAATGAGCAGTTCTTC | TRBV6-4 | TRBD2 | TRBJ2-1 | .
CASSQPADFTGELFF | TGTGCCAGCAGCCAACCCGCAGACTTCACCGGGGAGCTGTTTTTT | TRBV16 | . | TRBJ2-2 | .
CASSYYRERNSPLHF | TGTGCCAGCAGTTACTACAGGGAACGGAATTCACCCCTCCACTTT | TRBV6-5 | . | TRBJ1-6 | .
CASSLAGRKGGNTIYF | TGTGCCAGCAGCTTAGCCGGGAGGAAGGGAGGAAACACCATATATTTT | TRBV7-2 | . | TRBJ1-3 | .
CASSEVRGGEQYF | TGTGCCAGCAGTGAAGTGCGGGGTGGGGAGCAGTACTTC | TRBV6-1 | . | TRBJ2-7 | few
CASSLGRAGTDTQYF | TGTGCCAGCAGCTTAGGGAGGGCCGGCACAGATACGCAGTATTTT | TRBV7-7 | . | TRBJ2-3 | .
CASSLQGRSTDTQYF | TGCGCCAGCAGCTTGCAGGGGCGTTCCACAGATACGCAGTATTTT | TRBV5-1 | . | TRBJ2-3 | once
CASSPDGSGRSYEQYF | TGCGCCAGCAGCCCAGATGGTAGCGGGAGATCCTACGAGCAGTACTTC | TRBV4-3 | TRBD2 | TRBJ2-7 | .
CASSADREYSNEQFF | TGTGCCAGCAGCGCGGACAGGGAGTATTCGAATGAGCAGTTCTTC | TRBV9 | TRBD1 | TRBJ2-1 | .
CASSLGGFYPQPQHF | TGTGCCAGCAGCCTGGGAGGGTTTTACCCTCAGCCCCAGCATTTT | TRBV28 | . | TRBJ1-5 | .
CASSLATGGTEAFF | TGTGCCAGCAGCTTAGCGACGGGGGGCACTGAAGCTTTCTTT | TRBV11-2 | . | TRBJ1-1 | .
CASSPGQSSYEQYF | TGTGCCAGCAGTCCGGGACAGAGCTCCTACGAGCAGTACTTC | TRBV6-4 | TRBD1 | TRBJ2-7 | .
CAWGAPGGYTGELFF | TGTGCCTGGGGGGCTCCGGGAGGTTACACCGGGGAGCTGTTTTTT | TRBV30 | TRBD2 | TRBJ2-2 | .
CASSLAGSYEQYF | TGTGCCAGCAGCTTAGCGGGGTCCTACGAGCAGTACTTC | TRBV11-3 | . | TRBJ2-7 | .
CASSIGGGPTEAFF | TGTGCCAGTAGTATCGGGGGTGGTCCGACTGAAGCTTTCTTT | TRBV19 | . | TRBJ1-1 | .
CASSRTASPHSNEKLFF | TGCGCCAGCAGCCGGACAGCCTCGCCTCACTCTAATGAAAAACTGTTTTTT | TRBV5-1 | . | TRBJ1-4 | .
CASSLNPGGGSNTGELFF | TGTGCCAGCAGCTTAAATCCGGGAGGGGGATCGAACACCGGGGAGCTGTTTTTT | TRBV11-1 | TRBD2 | TRBJ2-2 | .
CASSPLTGSGYEQYF | TGTGCCAGCAGCCCCCTAACAGGGAGTGGATACGAGCAGTACTTC | TRBV9 | . | TRBJ2-7 | .
CASTLQGIGTDTQYF | TGCGCCAGCACCCTACAGGGGATAGGCACAGATACGCAGTATTTT | TRBV5-1 | TRBD1 | TRBJ2-3 | few
CAIRDRGRVNTEAFF | TGTGCCATCAGAGACAGGGGGCGCGTGAACACTGAAGCTTTCTTT | TRBV10-3 | TRBD1 | TRBJ1-1 | .
CASRETGLSYEQYF | TGTGCCAGCCGGGAGACTGGGCTCTCCTACGAGCAGTACTTC | TRBV6-1 | . | TRBJ2-7 | .
CASSVEVAGGPLSYNEQFF | TGTGCCAGCAGCGTAGAAGTAGCGGGAGGGCCACTCTCCTACAATGAGCAGTTCTTC | TRBV9 | TRBD2 | TRBJ2-1 | .
CASSLGDSRNEQFF | TGCGCCAGCAGCTTGGGTGACAGTAGGAATGAGCAGTTCTTC | TRBV5-1 | . | TRBJ2-1 | once
CASSLVGGRNDTQYF | TGTGCCAGCAGCTTAGTCGGCGGGAGGAATGATACGCAGTATTTT | TRBV7-7 | TRBD2 | TRBJ2-3 | .
CASSQGILAASYNEQFF | TGTGCCAGCAGCCAGGGTATCCTAGCGGCCTCCTACAATGAGCAGTTCTTC | TRBV11-3 | TRBD2 | TRBJ2-1 | .
CASSVVPSPHNEQFF | TGTGCCAGCAGCGTAGTTCCTAGCCCCCACAATGAGCAGTTCTTC | TRBV9 | . | TRBJ2-1 | .
CASSSTGTGLNEQFF | TGTGCCAGCAGTTCTACCGGGACAGGTTTGAATGAGCAGTTCTTC | TRBV11-1 | TRBD1 | TRBJ2-1 | many
CASKPDRGSSYEQYF | TGCGCCAGCAAACCGGACAGGGGGAGCTCCTACGAGCAGTACTTC | TRBV10-2 | TRBD1 | TRBJ2-7 | .
CASSYRGLGETQYF | TGTGCCAGCAGCTACAGGGGGCTGGGGGAGACCCAGTACTTC | TRBV11-3 | TRBD1 | TRBJ2-5 | few
CASSLVAATLNTEAFF | TGTGCCAGCAGCTTAGTGGCAGCGACCCTGAACACTGAAGCTTTCTTT | TRBV7-8 | . | TRBJ1-1 | .
CASSSPSGRVQYF | TGTGCCAGCAGCTCCCCTAGCGGGAGGGTGCAGTACTTC | TRBV7-6 | TRBD2 | TRBJ2-7 | .
CASSSGTGQGSSNQPQHF | TGCGCCAGCAGCTCCGGGACAGGTCAGGGATCTAGCAATCAGCCCCAGCATTTT | TRBV4-1 | TRBD1 | TRBJ1-5 | .